Following are 5 T cell receptor beta chains from one sample sequenced in a study of blood T cell repertoires in COVID-19. Method: immunoSEQ multiplex PCR; TCRdb's copy keeps in-frame clones and lacks some. Of 200,000 to 250,000 clones listed, about three quarters are singletons. The sample was peripheral blood. All receptors derive from a woman aged 70-85 years with acute or convalescent COVID-19.

The chain combines TRBV3-1 (or the pseudogene TRBV3-2) with TRBJ1-5; a possible D gene is TRBD1 (5 bases). From germline, CDR1 is LGHDT and CDR2 YNNKEL (reference sequence). V was shortened by 4 bases and J by 1 base, with 8 bases between the two germline ends. CDR3 size: 14 residues. The CDR3 loop is CASSPRGSNQPQHF. The CDR3, as DNA: TGTGCCAGCAGCCCCCGGGGGAGCAATCAGCCCCAGCATTTT.

The chain carries TRBV6-5 and TRBJ1-2, with 10 positions matching TRBD1. Germline V gene sequence: CDR1 MNHEY, CDR2 SVGAGI. This CDR3 region has 13 residues. Unmatched junction bases numbered 3, after V lost 6 bases and J lost 5 bases. The CDR3 coding sequence is TGTGCCAGCAGGACAGGGGGCAGGTATGGCTACACCTTC. Translated, it gives CASRTGGRYGYTF.

The CDR3, as DNA: TGTGCCAGCAGTTCCACTAGCGGGGGGCGCTACGAGCAGTACTTC. As protein: CASSSTSGGRYEQYF. The J gene is TRBJ2-7, the V gene TRBV6-2 or TRBV6-3; TRBD2 matches 12 bases. Unmatched junction bases numbered 4, after V lost 4 bases and J lost 3 bases. This CDR3 has 15 amino acids. Germline V gene sequence: CDR1 MNHEY, CDR2 SVGEGT.

This chain uses TRBV10-3 with TRBJ1-2; D possibly corresponds to TRBD1 (6 bases). The CDR3 spans 15 residues. Germline V gene sequence: CDR1 ENHRY, CDR2 SYGVKD. The V gene lost 0 bases and the J gene lost 4 bases, with 12 bases spanning the gap. The CDR3 DNA reads TGTGCCATCAGTGAGTCTAGGGGGTTGAGCTATGGCTACACCTTC. It translates to CAISESRGLSYGYTF.

The chain links TRBV6-1 to TRBJ2-7, with 7 bases that match TRBD2. There are 14 residues in the CDR3. Trimming took 3 bases from V and 5 from J; bases not matched to a gene: 7. From germline, CDR1 is MNHNS and CDR2 SASEGT. The CDR3: CASSDPGGRNEQYF. CDR3 nucleotides: TGTGCCAGCAGTGACCCCGGGGGGAGGAACGAGCAGTACTTC.